The present entry profiles one T cell receptor (beta chain) with its context. Assay execution proceeded at the deep level. TCRdb keeps only in-frame clones here, not all; method: immunoSEQ multiplex PCR. Here the sample spans under 1,100,000 clones, more than 75% being singletons. The sample originates from a study of shared clonotypes between healthy human individuals. Study summary: Three plates each covered CD4 naive and memory; CD8 naive two, CD8 memory one.

From germline, CDR1 is LGHNA and CDR2 YNFKEQ. CDR3 length: 18 amino acids. After removal of 1 base from V and 0 bases from J, the junction contained 9 bases not matched to a gene. V gene TRBV4-2 combines with J gene TRBJ2-1, with 7 positions matching TRBD2. The sequence was obtained from a man aged 18 to 29 in good health. Some clones in this sample may be carry-over from other donors' samples. The specimen sequenced was memory CD4+ T cells from PBMCs. Subset specified: CD45RA-negative fraction. CDR3 in amino acids: CASSQGTSITSSYNEQFF. CDR3 nucleotides: TGTGCCAGCAGCCAAGGGACTAGTATCACCAGCTCCTACAATGAGCAGTTCTTC.